This TCR beta chain was documented in a study of T-cell memory formation after mild COVID-19. Study-level points and caveats: The authors left the SARS-CoV-2 specificity of second-wave clones peaking on day 37 unconfirmed. Shrinking CD4+ clones were chiefly CM and EM; CD8+ ones were chiefly EMRA.

5'RACE primed at constant segments yielded TCR alpha and TCR beta cDNA libraries bearing sample barcodes and UMIs. TCRdb re-called the 5' RACE reads with MiXCR, one entry per CDR3 protein. The sample has around 310,000 distinct CDR3 sequences, around 20% seen once; the top ten hold roughly 21%. V shed 5 bases, J shed 1 base, and the junction held 7 bases outside the gene matches. CDR1 SGHVS and CDR2 FNYEAQ come from the germline V gene. This CDR3 is built from 15 residues. As concerns this clonotype: Its antigen is not identified.

Source material: PBMCs or a T cell subset sorted from them (not recorded which). The rearrangement uses TRBV7-6 and TRBJ2-5; TRBD2 matches 7 bases. The TCR sequence derives from a young man who had mild COVID-19 (a few samples of this study predate the infection). Cell type and time point are not known. The CDR3 spells CASSVLAGVQETQYF. CDR3 DNA sequence: TGTGCCAGCAGCGTCCTCGCGGGGGTCCAAGAGACCCAGTACTTC. Drawing the rest from reference TRBV7-6 and TRBJ2-5, the complete variable domain is GAGVSQSPRYKVTKRGQDVALRCDPISGHVSLYWYRQALGQGPEFLTYFNYEAQQDKSGLPNDRFSAERPEGSISTLTIQRTEQRDSAMYRCASSVLAGVQETQYFGPGTRLLVL.